Below are 21 T cell receptor beta chains sequenced from a single sample in a study of cytomegalovirus exposure and HLA in healthy donors. Clones were read by immunoSEQ multiplex PCR, and TCRdb kept only the in-frame ones, dropping some. The table has roughly 260,000 clones, around nine tenths seen once; the top ten hold approximately 2.5%. The specimen was PBMCs. These receptors all stem from a man aged 18 to 29 in good health and CMV-seronegative.

The gene calls are TRBV5-1 and TRBJ1-1; the D gene is possibly TRBD1 (5 bases). Germline CDR1 reads SGHRS; CDR2 reads YFSETQ. The CDR3 totals 14 residues. Deletions cut 6 bases from V and 1 base from J, with 13 bases between. The CDR3: CASMSPQANTEAFF. CDR3 in DNA: TGCGCCAGCATGTCACCACAGGCGAACACTGAAGCTTTCTTT.

V usage is TRBV28 and J usage is TRBJ2-1, with unresolved D. CDR1 and CDR2 (germline): MDHEN, SYDVKM. V shed 3 bases and J shed 4 bases, with 4 bases lying between them. The CDR3 sequence is 12 residues long. CDR3 loop: CASSFPYNEQFF. The CDR3 region has the DNA TGTGCCAGCAGTTTTCCATACAATGAGCAGTTCTTC. Combining the CDR3 with reference TRBV28 and TRBJ2-1 gives the whole variable domain DVKVTQSSRYLVKRTGEKVFLECVQDMDHENMFWYRQDPGLGLRLIYFSYDVKMKEKGDIPEGYSVSREKKERFSLILESASTNQTSMYLCASSFPYNEQFFGPGTRLTVL.

The chain uses TRBV30 and TRBJ2-7; the match to TRBD1 covers 9 bases. The germline V gene has CDR1 GTSNPN and CDR2 SVGIG (reference sequence). V was clipped by 4 bases and J by 3 bases; unmatched bases: 7. This CDR3 has 14 residues. The CDR3 DNA sequence: TGTGCCTGGAATACCGGGACAGGGAGCTACGAGCAGTACTTC. Its translation is CAWNTGTGSYEQYF.

Written as DNA, the CDR3 is TGTGCCAGCAGTTTATCACCGGGGGGAGATACGCAGTATTTT. This codes for CASSLSPGGDTQYF. The chain recombines TRBV28 with TRBJ2-3, with 7 bases fitting TRBD2. The CDR3 totals 14 residues. After removal of 1 base from V and 5 bases from J, the junction contained 3 bases not matched to a gene. Germline V CDR1 and CDR2: MDHEN, SYDVKM.

The V call is TRBV5-6, the J call TRBJ1-2; TRBD1 matches 8 bases. The CDR3 contains 14 residues. V dropped 4 bases and J dropped 6; count of bases not matched to a gene: 8. Germline CDR1 SGHDT, CDR2 YYEEEE. CDR3 sequence: CASSIRTGKDGYTF. The CDR3 nucleotides are TGTGCCAGCAGCATCAGGACAGGGAAGGATGGCTACACCTTC.

V is TRBV7-8 and J is TRBJ2-5, with D maybe TRBD2 (5 bases). The germline V and J ends were trimmed by 5 bases and 5 bases, with 18 bases remaining between them. This CDR3 is built from 15 residues. Germline CDR1 reads SGHVS; CDR2 reads FQNEAQ. For the CDR3, the DNA is TGTGCCAGCAGCCCAGGTGTCAGGACTTGGGAGACCCAGTACTTC. Translation gives CASSPGVRTWETQYF. The complete variable domain, with remaining parts taken from reference TRBV7-8 and TRBJ2-5, reads GAGVSQSPRYKVAKRGQDVALRCDPISGHVSLFWYQQALGQGPEFLTYFQNEAQLDKSGLPSDRFFAERPEGSVSTLKIQRTQQEDSAVYLCASSPGVRTWETQYFGPGTRLLVL.

CDR3 DNA sequence: TGTGCCAGCAGCATCCACAGGGGCCACCAGCCCCAGCATTTT. It specifies CASSIHRGHQPQHF. The V and J genes are TRBV7-3 and TRBJ1-5; 7 nucleotides match TRBD1. The ends lost 5 bases at V and 7 bases at J; junction bases unmatched: 8. This CDR3 is 14 amino acids long. Germline assignment: CDR1 SGHTA and CDR2 FQGTGA.

This chain uses TRBV29-1 with TRBJ2-1, with TRBD1 identical over 7 bases. Unmatched junction bases numbered 25, after V lost 3 bases and J lost 8 bases. Per germline, CDR1 SQVTM and CDR2 ANQGSEA. The CDR3 length is 19 residues. CDR3 coding DNA: TGCAGCGTTGATTTTCTTGGACAGGCGAGACCTGACCGAGGGGATGAGCAGTTCTTC. It codes for CSVDFLGQARPDRGDEQFF.

The gene calls are TRBV19 and TRBJ2-5, with D maybe TRBD2 (5 bases). The germline CDR1 and CDR2 sequences are LNHDA and SQIVND (reference sequence). The CDR3 runs to 12 residues. Trimming stripped 8 bases from V and 6 bases from J, with 13 bases between. CDR3 sequence reads: CASDTPGKTQYF. The CDR3 DNA reads TGTGCCAGTGACACCCCGGGGAAGACCCAGTACTTC.

This clone was seen a single time. The chain combines TRBV6-4 with TRBJ2-1; D is perhaps TRBD1 (5 bases). Trimming left V 3 bases short and J 0 bases short, with 12 bases between. Germline CDR1 reads MRHNA; CDR2 reads SNTAGT. The CDR3 consists of 16 residues. CDR3 DNA: TGTGCCAGCAGTGAAGGGGTAGCCGCCTCCTACAATGAGCAGTTCTTC. Its translation: CASSEGVAASYNEQFF.

In nucleotides, the CDR3 is TGTGCCAGCAGCTTAGACGGACTGGGGGAGCAGTACTTC. This encodes CASSLDGLGEQYF. The chain employs TRBV11-2 and TRBJ2-7; D might be TRBD2 (5 bases). This CDR3 contains 13 residues. Germline V gene lookup returns CDR1 SGHAT and CDR2 FQNNGV. The V end lost 0 bases, the J end lost 7 bases, and 10 bases lay between the germline ends. The variable domain in full, completed from reference TRBV11-2 and TRBJ2-7, reads EAGVAQSPRYKIIEKRQSVAFWCNPISGHATLYWYQQILGQGPKLLIQFQNNGVVDDSQLPKDRFSAERLKGVDSTLKIQPAKLEDSAVYLCASSLDGLGEQYFGPGTRLTVT.

This chain joins TRBV2 and TRBJ2-7; 8 bases agree with TRBD2. V dropped 7 bases and J dropped 2; count of bases not matched to a gene: 1. Per the germline V gene, CDR1 is SNHLY and CDR2 is FYNNEI. The CDR3 contains 12 residues. CDR3 residues: CASKRGTYEQYF. The CDR3 nucleotides read TGTGCCAGCAAGCGGGGGACCTACGAGCAGTACTTC.

The chain has TRBV5-5 and TRBJ1-5; D perhaps matches TRBD1 (6 bases). V was clipped by 0 bases and J by 1 base, with 11 bases between them. Germline loops: CDR1 SGHKS, CDR2 YYEKEE (reference sequence). CDR3 length equals 16 residues. CDR3 bases: TGTGCCAGCAGCTTGGATTACCAGGGGAGCAATCAGCCCCAGCATTTT. Amino acids: CASSLDYQGSNQPQHF. Using reference TRBV5-5 and TRBJ1-5 for the parts outside the CDR3, the full variable domain is DAGVTQSPTHLIKTRGQQVTLRCSPISGHKSVSWYQQVLGQGPQFIFQYYEKEERGRGNFPDRFSARQFPNYSSELNVNALLLGDSALYLCASSLDYQGSNQPQHFGDGTRLSIL.

This chain joins TRBV30 and TRBJ2-7; tentative D call: TRBD2 (6 bases). CDR3 length: 13 residues. The germline V and J ends were trimmed by 0 bases and 6 bases, with 12 bases remaining between them. Germline CDR1 is GTSNPN and CDR2 is SVGIG (reference sequence). CDR3 DNA sequence: TGTGCCTGGAGTGTACACGGCGGGACCGAGCAGTACTTC. Its translation: CAWSVHGGTEQYF.

The chain joins TRBV6-5 to TRBJ1-4; possibly TRBD1 for D (6 bases). Trimming removed 5 bases from V and 7 bases from J, with 11 bases in between. Germline CDR1 MNHEY, CDR2 SVGAGI. This CDR3 spans 13 amino acids. CDR3 bases: TGTGCCAGCAGTCGGGGGGCTCTTGAAAAACTGTTTTTT. It translates to CASSRGALEKLFF.

A word on this clone: This sample includes further DNA sequences coding for the same CDR3. The chain has TRBV27 and TRBJ2-7; 8 bases fit TRBD1. This CDR3 comprises 13 residues. V dropped 5 bases and J dropped 4; count of bases not matched to a gene: 4. The germline gives CDR1 MNHEY, CDR2 SMNVEV (reference sequence). The DNA for the CDR3 is TGTGCCAGCAGTCTGACAGGGGCGTACGAGCAGTACTTC. It specifies CASSLTGAYEQYF.

The chain carries TRBV9 and TRBJ1-3; the D is unclear. Germline values: CDR1 SGDLS, CDR2 YYNGEE. Trimming shortened V by 4 bases and J by 0 bases, and 11 bases separated the two germline ends. The CDR3 has 15 residues. The CDR3 protein is CASSPRLSSGNTIYF. The CDR3 DNA follows: TGTGCCAGCAGCCCCCGACTGAGCTCTGGAAACACCATATATTTT. The variable domain in full, with the rest retrieved from reference TRBV9 and TRBJ1-3, is DSGVTQTPKHLITATGQRVTLRCSPRSGDLSVYWYQQSLDQGLQFLIQYYNGEERAKGNILERFSAQQFPDLHSELNLSSLELGDSALYFCASSPRLSSGNTIYFGEGSWLTVV.

The J gene is TRBJ1-3, the V gene TRBV7-2; D is uncertain. Germline CDR1 SGHTA, CDR2 FQGNSA. This CDR3 region has 13 residues. The V end lost 6 bases, the J end lost 0 bases, and 6 bases lay between the germline ends. CDR3 bases: TGTGCCAGCAGGACTGGCTCTGGAAACACCATATATTTT. Protein sequence: CASRTGSGNTIYF. The full variable domain, completed using reference TRBV7-2 and TRBJ1-3, is GAGVSQSPSNKVTEKGKDVELRCDPISGHTALYWYRQSLGQGLEFLIYFQGNSAPDKSGLPSDRFSAERTGGSVSTLTIQRTQQEDSAVYLCASRTGSGNTIYFGEGSWLTVV.

The chain uses TRBV4-3 and TRBJ1-1, with D possibly matching TRBD1 (5 bases). CDR3 length: 15 residues. The V end lost 0 bases, the J end lost 1 base, and 9 bases lay between the germline ends. Germline V gene sequence: CDR1 LGHNA, CDR2 YSLEER. The CDR3 spells CASSQDRDSNTEAFF. The CDR3, as DNA: TGCGCCAGCAGCCAAGACAGGGATTCGAACACTGAAGCTTTCTTT.

The chain employs TRBV25-1 and TRBJ2-2, with TRBD1 identical over 9 bases. The CDR3 covers 16 residues. The germline V gene has CDR1 MGHDK and CDR2 SYGVNS. With 5 bases clipped from V and 2 bases from J, the junction kept 6 bases outside the gene matches. CDR3 region: CASSIRTGANTGELFF. As DNA, the CDR3 is TGTGCCAGCAGTATACGGACAGGGGCCAACACCGGGGAGCTGTTTTTT. The complete variable domain, with remaining parts taken from reference TRBV25-1 and TRBJ2-2, reads EADIYQTPRYLVIGTGKKITLECSQTMGHDKMYWYQQDPGMELHLIHYSYGVNSTEKGDLSSESTVSRIRTEHFPLTLESARPSHTSQYLCASSIRTGANTGELFFGEGSRLTVL.

The chain links TRBV28 to TRBJ2-5, with 9 bases fitting TRBD2. The CDR3 totals 13 residues. The trim removed 7 bases at V and 5 bases at J, leaving 5 bases unmatched. Germline CDR1 reads MDHEN; CDR2 reads SYDVKM. CDR3 coding DNA: TGTGCCAGCATAGCGGGAGATGGGGAGACCCAGTACTTC. It codes for CASIAGDGETQYF. The variable domain in full, completed from reference TRBV28 and TRBJ2-5, reads DVKVTQSSRYLVKRTGEKVFLECVQDMDHENMFWYRQDPGLGLRLIYFSYDVKMKEKGDIPEGYSVSREKKERFSLILESASTNQTSMYLCASIAGDGETQYFGPGTRLLVL.